Reported below is one T cell receptor beta chain. What it recognizes is unknown. This sample is drawn from a study of early T cells in non-severe SARS-CoV-2 infection. Whole-study context: Unpaired chains resulted from sequencing bulk RNA of unsorted whole blood.

Overall study results and limits: Anti-spike CD8 specificities were favored by VDJdb matching, whose results missed private and CD4 specificities.

The germline gives CDR1 DFQATT, CDR2 SNEGSKA (reference sequence). V lost 5 bases to trimming and J lost 2 bases; unmatched junction nucleotides: 17. The CDR3 contains 20 residues. TCRdb redid the calling of the 5' RACE reads with MiXCR, one entry per CDR3 protein. The sample contains about 63,000 distinct CDR3 sequences, about an eighth of which appear only once. The TCR comes from an adult who was a healthcare worker with PCR-confirmed SARS-CoV-2 infection or an uninfected control (not recorded which). The sample was whole blood. The rearrangement uses TRBV20-1 and TRBJ2-1; 14 bases fit TRBD2. CDR3 in DNA: TGCAGTGCTCGTAAAGGACTAGCGGGGGGAACAGCGCGGACCTACAATGAGCAGTTCTTC. Translated: CSARKGLAGGTARTYNEQFF.